The rows below give T cell receptor beta chains drawn from one sample of a study of vaccination effects on CD4 cells after COVID-19. TCRdb's copy holds only in-frame clones and misses some; the assay was immunoSEQ multiplex PCR. The top ten hold 3.5% to 4.5% of the sample, which has 70,000 to 75,000 clones, over 65% seen once. No antigen is known for these receptors. The sample consisted of CD4+ T cells from PBMCs cultured with HCoV-OC43 spike peptides, taken before COVID-19 vaccination. These receptors were obtained from a human donor who received a COVID-19 vaccine. CDR3s include the opening cysteine and the closing phenylalanine or tryptophan.

V gene	J gene	CDR3 length	CDR3 protein
TRBV24-1	TRBJ1-2	15	CATSDGGRSNYGYTF
TRBV6-2/TRBV6-3	TRBJ1-5	13	CASSYSQNQPQHF
TRBV24-1	TRBJ1-2	16	CATSDSGPKSGYGYTF
TRBV2	TRBJ2-1	13	CASSEGASTEQFF
TRBV21-1	TRBJ2-5	15	CAILKSQGNRETQYF
TRBV20-1	TRBJ1-2	13	CSASWGRIYGYTF
TRBV2	TRBJ1-4	14	CASSDDRVNEKLFF
TRBV5-6	TRBJ1-1	15	CASSFFGTGATEAFF
TRBV10-1	TRBJ1-4	15	CASSENRGTNEKLFF
TRBV14	TRBJ2-2	16	CASSPPTGLNTGELFF
TRBV5-1	TRBJ2-3	14	CASSLSQGEDTQYF
TRBV7-3	TRBJ1-1	13	CASSFLVNTEAFF
TRBV5-5	TRBJ2-1	14	CASRSLSSYNEQFF
TRBV5-5	TRBJ1-4	16	CASSPRSGAINEKLFF
TRBV19	TRBJ2-3	16	CASSPRTSGGKDTQYF
TRBV7-8	TRBJ2-4	16	CASSQDLGASGNIQYF
TRBV5-1	TRBJ2-2	16	CASSLGTVEGIGELFF
TRBV28	TRBJ1-3	15	CASSSSTGAGNTIYF
TRBV7-3	TRBJ2-1	15	CASSSDRGSYNEQFF
TRBV24-1	TRBJ1-5	16	CATSDDGTLSNQPQHF
TRBV18	TRBJ1-6	15	CASSPQQGWDSPLHF
TRBV2	TRBJ1-1	13	CASRGQTNTEAFF
TRBV18	TRBJ2-1	13	CASSVGYQDEQFF
TRBV30	TRBJ2-5	15	CAWSGLAGGQETQYF
TRBV7-9	TRBJ1-5	18	CASSLARTGDHSNQPQHF
TRBV2	TRBJ2-1	12	CASSRLDLEQFF
TRBV11-2	TRBJ1-3	14	CASSLGSSGNTIYF
TRBV5-1	TRBJ2-5	14	CASKNLWGGETQYF
TRBV9	TRBJ2-1	16	CASSVGPRESYNEQFF
TRBV2	TRBJ1-5	16	CASSENGGGGNQPQHF
TRBV19	TRBJ1-3	14	CASSITYSGNTIYF
TRBV7-8	TRBJ1-3	14	CASSFTTIGNTIYF
TRBV14	TRBJ1-6	14	CASSPDLGNSPLHF
TRBV7-3	TRBJ1-6	13	CASSLKINSPLHF
TRBV30	TRBJ2-5	12	CAWSIQGETQYF
TRBV2	TRBJ1-5	13	CASETDSNQPQHF
TRBV7-2	TRBJ2-3	15	CASSLVRGRTDTQYF
TRBV6-6	TRBJ1-1	15	CATRGLRTENTEAFF
TRBV5-1	TRBJ2-1	19	CASSLAFMSAPGAYNEQFF
TRBV18	TRBJ2-2	14	CASSPDRNTGELFF
TRBV15	TRBJ1-2	13	CATSRDRAWGYTF
TRBV5-1	TRBJ1-4	15	CASSSLGATNEKLFF
TRBV7-3	TRBJ2-3	16	CASSRSDTGVTDTQYF
TRBV18	TRBJ2-1	15	CASSPSGFSYNEQFF
TRBV7-9	TRBJ1-5	14	CASSPGPPDQPQHF
TRBV5-1	TRBJ1-6	15	CASSREGAHNSPLHF
TRBV14	TRBJ2-5	13	CASSRRSLETQYF
TRBV28	TRBJ1-2	15	CASSPSRDGRYGYTF
TRBV3-1/TRBV3-2	TRBJ1-2	15	CASSLGGPGSYGYTF
TRBV7-8	TRBJ2-2	15	CASSSRDKATGELFF
TRBV5-1	TRBJ1-5	13	CASSRDINQPQHF
TRBV3-1/TRBV3-2	TRBJ1-5	15	CASSLGTGFNQPQHF
TRBV6-2/TRBV6-3	TRBJ2-6	15	CASSYLGAGANVLTF
TRBV5-1	TRBJ2-5	18	CASSLRLAGGRYQETQYF
TRBV30	TRBJ1-4	12	CAWSVRTEKLFF
TRBV7-2	TRBJ2-1	16	CASSPPGGGGAGEQFF
TRBV5-1	TRBJ1-4	16	CASSLAGTPINEKLFF
TRBV6-1	TRBJ1-1	17	CASSEAARGQGAVVAFF
TRBV6-6	TRBJ1-3	14	CASRGQGKENTIYF